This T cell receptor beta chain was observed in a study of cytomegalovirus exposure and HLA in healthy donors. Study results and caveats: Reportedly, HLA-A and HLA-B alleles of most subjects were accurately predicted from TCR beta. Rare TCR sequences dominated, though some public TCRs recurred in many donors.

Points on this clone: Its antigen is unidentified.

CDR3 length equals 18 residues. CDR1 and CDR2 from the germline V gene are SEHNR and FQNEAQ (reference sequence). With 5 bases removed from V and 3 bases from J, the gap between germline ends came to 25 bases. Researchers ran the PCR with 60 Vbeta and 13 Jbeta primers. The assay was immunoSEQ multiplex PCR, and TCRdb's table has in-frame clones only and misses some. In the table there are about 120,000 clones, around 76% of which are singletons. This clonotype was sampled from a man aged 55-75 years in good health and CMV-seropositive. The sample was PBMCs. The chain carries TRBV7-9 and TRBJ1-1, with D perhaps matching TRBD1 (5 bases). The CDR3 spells CASSGSVRITTRDTEAFF. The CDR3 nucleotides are TGTGCCAGCAGCGGTAGTGTACGGATCACTACCAGGGACACTGAAGCTTTCTTT.